This T cell receptor beta chain was obtained from a study of T cell changes during pregnancy in multiple sclerosis. This CDR3 region has 14 residues. The V gene lost 0 bases and the J gene lost 5 bases, with 10 bases spanning the gap. Germline V gene sequence: CDR1 SNHLY, CDR2 FYNNEI. This table comes from immunoSEQ multiplex PCR, and its TCRdb copy is limited to in-frame clones, with some not included. The sample contains under 50,000 clones, roughly 90% of which appear only once. The chain uses TRBV2 and TRBJ2-5; D possibly corresponds to TRBD2 (5 bases). The TCR sequence derives from a female donor with multiple sclerosis, enrolled in a pregnancy study. Sequenced here: CD8+ T cells from peripheral blood mononuclear cells, sampled in the second trimester of pregnancy. Here the CDR3 reads CASSEAADSETQYF. CDR3 coding DNA: TGTGCCAGCAGTGAAGCGGCGGACTCGGAGACCCAGTACTTC. The full variable domain, with the rest looked up from reference TRBV2 and TRBJ2-5, is EPEVTQTPSHQVTQMGQEVILRCVPISNHLYFYWYRQILGQKVEFLVSFYNNEISEKSEIFDDQFSVERPDGSNFTLKIRSTKLEDSAMYFCASSEAADSETQYFGPGTRLLVL.